The 25 T cell receptor beta chains below all came from one sample that was sequenced in a study of blood T cells in healthy people across ages. A sample-barcoded 5' primer and a J-beta primer mix were used in a second PCR of roughly 6 to 11 cycles. TCRdb recomputed calls from the 5' RACE reads with MiXCR, one row per CDR3 protein. Seen here are about 1 million distinct CDR3 sequences, around 25% observed once, and the top ten hold around 0.75%. Another study also made use of these data, one on T cells of mothers and their children.

Specimen: blood. These receptors were obtained from a girl aged 2 to 9 in good health.

The J gene is TRBJ2-1, the V gene TRBV23-1; 7 nucleotides agree with TRBD1. TRBV23-1 is known as an ORF, though its function is uncertain. The length of the CDR3 is 14 residues. With V trimmed by 8 bases and J by 8 bases, 12 bases remained unmatched. The CDR3 loop reads CASPKGDRDHEQFF. CDR3 coding DNA: TGCGCCAGCCCCAAAGGAGACAGGGACCATGAGCAGTTCTTC.

V is TRBV7-2 and J is TRBJ1-2, with TRBD1 as a possible D gene (5 bases). The CDR3 sequence is 15 residues long. The V end lost 0 bases, the J end lost 8 bases, and 16 bases lay between the germline ends. Germline CDR1 reads SGHTA; CDR2 reads FQGNSA. The CDR3 here is CASSLANSRDNGYTF. The CDR3 nucleotides are TGTGCCAGCAGCTTAGCTAATTCCAGGGATAACGGCTACACCTTC.

The rearrangement links TRBV18 to TRBJ2-1; 7 bases line up with TRBD2. The better agreement between TRBJ2-7 and the DNA end casts doubt on the J call. This CDR3 spans 16 amino acids. CDR1 and CDR2 from the germline V gene are KGHSH and LQKENI. The CDR3 bases are TGTGCCAGCTCACCATCGAAGGGACTACCCAAGTACGAGCAGTACTTC. Its translation: CASSPSKGLPKYEQYF.

For this clonotype: At one end, the junction sequence differs from germline, possibly due to a read error. The CDR3 nucleotides are TGTGCTAGCAGCCGCGCCACCGGGACTAGCGGGAACAATGAGCAGTTCTTC. This encodes CASSRATGTSGNNEQFF. This chain connects TRBV7-7 to TRBJ2-1; 13 bases match TRBD2. CDR1 is SSHAT and CDR2 is FNYEAQ in the germline V gene (reference sequence). This CDR3 is built from 17 residues.

This chain joins TRBV29-1 and TRBJ2-3; D is perhaps TRBD1 or TRBD2 (5 bases each). The CDR3 consists of 15 residues. CDR1 is SQVTM and CDR2 is ANQGSEA in the germline V gene. V was trimmed by 5 bases and J by 2 bases, leaving 17 bases between them. The CDR3 protein is CSVRGVRGLTDTQYF. The CDR3, as DNA: TGCAGCGTTCGAGGGGTAAGGGGTCTCACAGATACGCAGTATTTT.

The chain recombines TRBV6-1 with TRBJ2-3, with a tentative D call TRBD2 (7 bases). The CDR3 totals 19 residues. V was trimmed by 5 bases and J by 1 base, leaving 25 bases between them. Looked up from germline, CDR1 is MNHNS and CDR2 is SASEGT. This chain's CDR3 is CASSTGRVLRGPGTDTQYF. CDR3 nucleotide sequence: TGTGCCAGCAGTACGGGACGCGTTCTGCGGGGGCCGGGCACAGATACGCAGTATTTT.

The rearrangement uses TRBV2 and TRBJ2-5; 7 nucleotides agree with TRBD2. Germline CDR1 is SNHLY and CDR2 is FYNNEI. The CDR3 spans 16 residues. V gave up 3 bases and J gave up 2 bases; unmatched junction bases: 9. CDR3 nucleotide sequence: TGTGCCAGCAGTGAGCGTATGGGGGGAGGGCAAGAGACCCAGTACTTC. It specifies CASSERMGGGQETQYF. Full variable domain (remainder filled in from reference TRBV2 and TRBJ2-5): EPEVTQTPSHQVTQMGQEVILRCVPISNHLYFYWYRQILGQKVEFLVSFYNNEISEKSEIFDDQFSVERPDGSNFTLKIRSTKLEDSAMYFCASSERMGGGQETQYFGPGTRLLVL.

This sequence joins TRBV28 and TRBJ2-7; 9 bases are shared with TRBD2. The germline V gene encodes CDR1 MDHEN and CDR2 SYDVKM. J lost 6 bases, V lost 4 bases, and 10 bases had no gene match. There are 15 residues in the CDR3. In DNA, the CDR3 is TGTGCCAGCAGTTACCCCTTAGCGGGAGTTATCGAGCAGTACTTC. This codes for CASSYPLAGVIEQYF.

This rearrangement joins TRBV6-1 to TRBJ2-7; maybe TRBD1 (6 bases). V lost 5 bases to trimming and J lost 1 base, with 9 bases between them. Germline V lookup: CDR1 MNHNS, CDR2 SASEGT. This CDR3 spans 13 amino acids. Here the CDR3 DNA reads TGTGCCAGCAGTACGACAGGTTCCTACGAGCAGTACTTC. Its translation: CASSTTGSYEQYF.

The chain combines TRBV9 with TRBJ1-2; 8 nucleotides agree with TRBD1. From germline, CDR1 is SGDLS and CDR2 YYNGEE. J was trimmed by 3 bases and V by 3 bases; bases with no gene match: 10. The length of the CDR3 is 16 residues. The CDR3 DNA follows: TGTGCCAGCAGCGCTGGCGACAGGGGCGTCGACTATGGCTACACCTTC. It encodes CASSAGDRGVDYGYTF.

This clonotype was counted a few times. The CDR3 region has the DNA TGTGCCAGCAGTTACTCCGCTCCCCACGAGCAGTACTTC. It translates to CASSYSAPHEQYF. The genes are TRBV6-2 or TRBV6-3 and TRBJ2-7; no definite D call. V was shortened by 0 bases and J by 5 bases, with 8 bases between the two germline ends. This CDR3 contains 13 residues. Germline V lookup: CDR1 MNHEY, CDR2 SVGEGT.

V is TRBV2 and J is TRBJ1-4, with D possibly being TRBD1 (5 bases). Trimming shortened V by 6 bases and J by 3 bases, and 20 bases separated the two germline ends. CDR3 length equals 17 residues. Germline V CDR1 and CDR2: SNHLY, FYNNEI. The CDR3 nucleotides are TGTGCCAGCAGGTTGGGCCAGACAGCTGCAGCTAATGAAAAACTGTTTTTT. The encoded protein is CASRLGQTAAANEKLFF.

The chain employs TRBV9 and TRBJ2-5; TRBD2 agrees at 9 bases. The CDR3 has 16 amino acids. V shed 0 bases and J 5 bases; nucleotides not matched to a gene: 8. Germline V gives CDR1 SGDLS, CDR2 YYNGEE. CDR3 loop: CASSVGGRAASETQYF. The CDR3 nucleotides are TGTGCCAGCAGCGTAGGCGGGAGGGCGGCGTCGGAGACCCAGTACTTC.

The chain links TRBV7-2 to TRBJ1-1; weak D call: TRBD1 (6 bases). This CDR3 comprises 15 residues. Germline V CDR1 and CDR2: SGHTA, FQGNSA. Trimming took off 3 bases at V and 7 bases at J, with 18 bases between the two ends. The CDR3: CASSFWAAGEGEAFF. The CDR3 DNA follows: TGTGCCAGCAGCTTCTGGGCCGCAGGGGAGGGTGAAGCTTTCTTT.

The J gene is TRBJ1-5, the V gene TRBV7-9; D is perhaps TRBD1 (6 bases). Per germline, CDR1 SEHNR and CDR2 FQNEAQ (reference sequence). The CDR3 runs to 13 residues. The V gene lost 4 bases and the J gene lost 12 bases, with 16 bases spanning the gap. CDR3 sequence: CASSYQDTGLQHF. The CDR3 DNA reads as TGTGCCAGCAGCTACCAAGACACAGGGCTCCAGCATTTT.

The table lists this clonotype with a few counts. This sequence joins TRBV29-1 and TRBJ1-1; D is ambiguous. This CDR3 is built from 11 residues. CDR1 and CDR2 from the germline V gene are SQVTM and ANQGSEA. The CDR3 region is CGLRRATEAFF. CDR3 DNA sequence: TGCGGCCTCCGACGGGCCACTGAAGCTTTCTTT. The full variable domain, completed using reference TRBV29-1 and TRBJ1-1, is SAVISQKPSRDICQRGTSLTIQCQVDSQVTMMFWYRQQPGQSLTLIATANQGSEATYESGFVIDKFPISRPNLTFSTLTVSNMSPEDSSIYLCGLRRATEAFFGQGTRLTVV.

The rearrangement uses TRBV4-3 and TRBJ1-2; 7 bases fit TRBD1. CDR3 length: 15 amino acids. V shed 3 bases, J shed 4 bases, and the junction held 8 bases outside the gene matches. The germline CDR1 and CDR2 sequences are LGHNA and YSLEER. CDR3 amino acids: CASSQEQGISYGYTF. The CDR3 DNA sequence: TGCGCCAGCAGCCAGGAACAGGGGATCTCCTATGGCTACACCTTC.

The V call is TRBV6-6, the J call TRBJ2-6; D gene uncertain. V was trimmed by 5 bases and J by 0 bases, leaving 8 bases between them. The CDR3 is made up of 15 amino acids. Germline CDR1 reads MNHNY; CDR2 reads SVGAGI (reference sequence). CDR3 protein: CASSPNSSGANVLTF. In DNA form, the CDR3 reads TGTGCCAGCAGTCCTAACAGCTCTGGGGCCAACGTCCTGACTTTC.

This chain joins TRBV6-6 and TRBJ2-7, with D tentatively TRBD1 or TRBD2 (5 bases each). In germline, CDR1 is MNHNY, CDR2 SVGAGI (reference sequence). The CDR3 extends over 12 amino acids. Between the trimmed V and J ends, which lost 8 bases and 2 bases, there was a span of 10 bases. As DNA, the CDR3 is TGTGCCAGCGGTGAGGGGCCCTACGAGCAGTACTTC. As protein: CASGEGPYEQYF.

This chain connects TRBV4-1 to TRBJ2-1; 8 nucleotides agree with TRBD1. V lost 8 bases, J lost 0 bases, and 18 bases stayed unmatched. The CDR3 spans 19 residues. From germline, CDR1 is MGHRA and CDR2 YSYEKL. The CDR3 reads CASHRGTPGERGSYNEQFF. CDR3 bases: TGCGCCAGCCACAGGGGGACCCCGGGGGAACGGGGCTCCTACAATGAGCAGTTCTTC.

This clonotype was recorded many times. The J gene is TRBJ2-7, the V gene TRBV5-1, with 8 bases that match TRBD2. J lost 1 base, V lost 3 bases, and 15 bases had no gene match. Germline lookup yields CDR1 SGHRS and CDR2 YFSETQ. There are 18 residues in the CDR3. Here the CDR3 DNA reads TGCGCCAGCAGCTATTTTCTTGGTGACAGCGGGGGATCCTACGAGCAGTACTTC. Amino acids: CASSYFLGDSGGSYEQYF.

The sample holds a few counts of this clonotype. The V call is TRBV28, the J call TRBJ2-5, with 8 bases that match TRBD1. CDR1 MDHEN and CDR2 SYDVKM come from the germline V gene. V lost 6 bases and J lost 4; bases outside the gene matches: 13. This CDR3 contains 16 residues. As DNA, the CDR3 is TGTGCCAGCAGATCTAGACCGAGACAGGGGATAGAGACCCAGTACTTC. Its protein product is CASRSRPRQGIETQYF.

The sample holds a few counts of this clonotype. In nucleotides, the CDR3 is TGTGCCAGCAGCCAAGGTGGACTAGCAAGCAACGAGCAGTACTTC. Protein: CASSQGGLASNEQYF. V gene TRBV4-2 combines with J gene TRBJ2-7, with 8 nucleotides matching TRBD2. This CDR3 has 15 residues. Germline trimming cut 1 base from V and 5 bases from J; bases unmatched to any gene: 7. Germline V gene lookup returns CDR1 LGHNA and CDR2 YNFKEQ.

Notes on this clonotype: An end of the junction differs from the germline gene, which may be a read error. The chain carries TRBV5-6 and TRBJ2-2, with 10 nucleotides matching TRBD2. CDR1 and CDR2 (germline): SGHDT, YYEEEE. CDR3 length: 16 amino acids. Here the CDR3 reads CASSLDRGLATGELFF. The CDR3 region has the DNA TGTGCCAGCAGCTTGGATCGGGGACTAGCGACCGGGGAGCTGTTCTTT.

The chain recombines TRBV12-3 or TRBV12-4 with TRBJ1-1; D not certain. The CDR3 contains 13 residues. V lost 4 bases and J lost 1, with 7 bases in between. CDR3 sequence reads: CASSSVRNTEAFF. As DNA, the CDR3 is TGTGCCAGCAGTTCGGTACGGAACACTGAAGCTTTCTTT.